These 30 T cell receptor beta chains were all obtained from the same sample, sequenced in a study of T-cell reconstitution after alpha-beta-depleted transplantation in children. Unique molecular identifiers were incorporated into the prepared TCRbeta library. TCRdb called the PCR reads again in MiXCR, with one record for every CDR3 protein. The table shows about 300,000 distinct CDR3 sequences, with 9.5% to 13% occurring only once. The source was PBMCs, collected before TCRalphabeta/CD19-depleted stem cell transplant. Every receptor here comes from a boy under two years old with acute myeloid leukemia, due to receive a stem cell transplant.

The CDR3 loop reads CASLTSGGAPGELFF. CDR3 nucleotides: TGTGCCAGCCTCACTAGCGGGGGGGCCCCGGGGGAGCTGTTTTTT. The chain joins TRBV2 to TRBJ2-2, with 13 bases that match TRBD2. Germline V gene data show CDR1 as SNHLY and CDR2 as FYNNEI. The trim removed 8 bases at V and 8 bases at J, leaving 8 bases unmatched. The CDR3 has 15 amino acids.

This clonotype was detected many times. This chain connects TRBV7-2 to TRBJ1-1; 7 bases agree with TRBD1. V shed 4 bases and J 1 base; nucleotides not matched to a gene: 6. The length of the CDR3 is 15 residues. From germline, CDR1 is SGHTA and CDR2 FQGNSA. CDR3 coding DNA: TGTGCCAGCAGCTCCTGGGACAGTTGGAACACTGAAGCTTTCTTT. Its translation: CASSSWDSWNTEAFF. The variable domain in full, completed from reference TRBV7-2 and TRBJ1-1, reads GAGVSQSPSNKVTEKGKDVELRCDPISGHTALYWYRQSLGQGLEFLIYFQGNSAPDKSGLPSDRFSAERTGGSVSTLTIQRTQQEDSAVYLCASSSWDSWNTEAFFGQGTRLTVV.

Ten or more counts support this clonotype. The CDR3 nucleotides are TGTGCCAGCAGTCCCGAGTTCCACAATGAGCAGTTCTTC. It codes for CASSPEFHNEQFF. The chain combines TRBV28 with TRBJ2-1; no firm D call. With 5 bases removed from V and 5 bases from J, the gap between germline ends came to 10 bases. CDR3 size: 13 residues. Germline values: CDR1 MDHEN, CDR2 SYDVKM.

This clonotype was seen at least ten times. This chain links TRBV7-2 with TRBJ2-3; D is ambiguous. V was pared by 0 bases and J by 2 bases, with 6 bases between. The V gene's germline CDR1 is SGHTA and CDR2 FQGNSA. This CDR3 is 14 amino acids long. The CDR3 is CASSLALFTDTQYF. In DNA, the CDR3 is TGTGCCAGCAGCTTAGCACTGTTCACAGATACGCAGTATTTT.

This clonotype was picked up many times. Here the CDR3 DNA reads TGTGCCAGCAGCAAAGCGGGGGACGGGGAGCTGTTTTTT. This codes for CASSKAGDGELFF. This rearrangement joins TRBV21-1 to TRBJ2-2. TRBV21-1 represents a pseudogene. The CDR3 consists of 13 residues.

This clonotype has a count of ten or more. The V gene is TRBV28, the J gene TRBJ2-1; D ambiguous. CDR3 size: 14 residues. Between the trimmed V and J ends, which lost 3 bases and 5 bases, there was a span of 11 bases. Germline V gene data show CDR1 as MDHEN and CDR2 as SYDVKM. CDR3 in amino acids: CASSFETQDNEQFF. The CDR3 DNA reads as TGTGCCAGCAGTTTTGAGACCCAGGACAATGAGCAGTTCTTC.

This chain joins TRBV3-1 and TRBJ2-7, with a tentative D call TRBD2 (5 bases). V was trimmed by 3 bases and J by 2 bases, leaving 11 bases between them. The CDR3 spans 14 residues. The germline gives CDR1 LGHDT, CDR2 YNNKEL (reference sequence). The CDR3 loop is CASSQGSGAYEQYF. The CDR3 nucleotides are TGTGCCAGCAGCCAGGGGAGTGGCGCCTACGAGCAGTACTTC.

This clonotype was seen at least ten times. The V and J genes are TRBV28 and TRBJ1-2; D gene ambiguous. V dropped 5 bases and J dropped 4 bases, with 11 bases sitting between them. This CDR3 has 13 amino acids. CDR1 MDHEN and CDR2 SYDVKM come from the germline V gene. The CDR3 nucleotides are TGTGCCAGCAGTCTGGCAGACTCCTATGGCTACACCTTC. Translated: CASSLADSYGYTF.

This clonotype was counted ten times or more. CDR3 amino acids: CASELDGGDTEAFF. The CDR3 DNA is TGTGCCAGCGAGTTAGATGGGGGGGACACTGAAGCTTTCTTT. The V and J genes are TRBV7-9 and TRBJ1-1; D perhaps matches TRBD1 (5 bases). The germline gives CDR1 SEHNR, CDR2 FQNEAQ (reference sequence). V was cut by 8 bases and J by 3 bases, with 16 bases left in between. The CDR3 runs 14 residues.

This clonotype has ten or more counts. The J gene is TRBJ1-6, the V gene TRBV18; unclear D gene. This CDR3 has 16 residues. Germline loops: CDR1 KGHSH, CDR2 LQKENI. Trimming removed 6 bases from V and 0 bases from J, with 12 bases in between. Written as DNA, the CDR3 is TGTGCCAGCTCCCCATGGATTAGCTCCTATAATTCACCCCTCCACTTT. It codes for CASSPWISSYNSPLHF.

This clonotype has only a few counts. This chain uses TRBV6-5 with TRBJ2-3, with 11 positions matching TRBD2. V shed 2 bases, J shed 0 bases, and the junction held 7 bases outside the gene matches. Germline values: CDR1 MNHEY, CDR2 SVGAGI. There are 18 residues in the CDR3. In DNA form, the CDR3 reads TGTGCCAGCAGTTACGTCGGGAGACTAGCGGGGAGCACAGATACGCAGTATTTT. Its translation: CASSYVGRLAGSTDTQYF.

This clonotype was recorded many times. V is TRBV6-2 or TRBV6-3 and J is TRBJ2-5, with 8 bases that match TRBD2. The length of the CDR3 is 17 residues. Trimming took 6 bases from V and 2 from J; bases not matched to a gene: 14. Per the germline V gene, CDR1 is MNHEY and CDR2 is SVGEGT. CDR3 coding DNA: TGTGCCAGCAGGCCTACTACCGGGACTAGAGGACAAGAGACCCAGTACTTC. Translation: CASRPTTGTRGQETQYF.

This clonotype was recorded many times. V and J are TRBV29-1 and TRBJ2-5; TRBD1 matches at 9 bases. The V gene's germline CDR1 is SQVTM and CDR2 ANQGSEA. The ends lost 2 bases at V and 6 bases at J; junction bases unmatched: 7. This CDR3 comprises 14 residues. CDR3 nucleotide sequence: TGCAGCGTTGAACCCGGGACAGGGAAAAAGACCCAGTACTTC. Protein sequence: CSVEPGTGKKTQYF.

This clonotype was detected a few times. This chain uses TRBV19 with TRBJ2-1; 7 bases align to TRBD1. CDR3 size: 15 residues. V lost 3 bases and J lost 12; bases outside the gene matches: 14. Germline lookup yields CDR1 LNHDA and CDR2 SQIVND (reference sequence). The CDR3 nucleotides read TGTGCCAGTAGTATCGCCCGACAGGGTCGTCACTCGCAGTTCTTC. This gives the protein CASSIARQGRHSQFF.

This clonotype occurred many times. The rearrangement uses TRBV11-3 and TRBJ2-5; D gene unclear. Trimming took off 3 bases at V and 1 base at J, with 6 bases between the two ends. This CDR3 has 13 residues. Germline CDR1 is SGHNT and CDR2 is YENEEA. For the CDR3, the DNA is TGTGCCAGCAGCTTTGGGATCCAAGAGACCCAGTACTTC. It is translated as CASSFGIQETQYF.

To note about this clonotype: A read error is possible here, since a much larger clone lies one base away. This chain uses TRBV20-1 with TRBJ2-3; a possible D gene is TRBD1 (7 bases). This CDR3 comprises 14 residues. Germline lookup yields CDR1 DFQATT and CDR2 SNEGSKA (reference sequence). The CDR3 coding sequence is TGCAGTGCCACCCTGGCAGGGGGGCCAGATAGGCAGTATTTT. It yields the protein CSATLAGGPDRQYF.

This clonotype showed up just once. A much larger clone is a single base away; this may be a read error. The chain uses TRBV7-3 and TRBJ2-1; 9 bases are a match to TRBD2. The CDR3 has 15 residues. Germline CDR1 reads SGHTA; CDR2 reads FQGTGA. The CDR3, as DNA: TGTGCCAGCAGCCCCACTAGCGGGTTCAACAATGACCAGTTCTTC. Protein: CASSPTSGFNNDQFF.

This clonotype was seen ten or more times. The chain is built from TRBV3-1 and TRBJ1-2; the D is unclear. The V end lost 0 bases, the J end lost 3 bases, and 8 bases lay between the germline ends. Germline lookup yields CDR1 LGHDT and CDR2 YNNKEL (reference sequence). The length of the CDR3 is 14 residues. CDR3 bases: TGTGCCAGCAGCCAAGAGTCAGGAGACTATGGCTACACCTTC. It yields the protein CASSQESGDYGYTF.

This clonotype was seen repeatedly, ten times or more. V usage is TRBV21-1 and J usage is TRBJ1-6; no DNA check was done on the table's D call, TRBD1. TRBV21-1 corresponds to a pseudogene. The CDR3 runs to 16 residues. The CDR3 sequence is CASSRGGTGLGSPLHF. In DNA, the CDR3 is TGTGCCAGCAGCAGGGGTGGGACAGGGTTAGGGTCACCCCTCCACTTT.

In this sample, this clonotype turned up many times. The chain links TRBV5-5 to TRBJ1-6, with a weak D call TRBD1 (5 bases). Deletions cut 3 bases from V and 9 bases from J, with 10 bases between. The CDR3 has 13 amino acids. CDR1 SGHKS and CDR2 YYEKEE come from the germline V gene (reference sequence). In DNA, the CDR3 is TGTGCCAGCAGCTCCCCCGGGGGTTCACCCCTCCACTTT. It translates to CASSSPGGSPLHF.

This clonotype has ten or more counts. The J gene is TRBJ2-7, the V gene TRBV11-2; D possibly corresponds to TRBD2 (6 bases). The CDR3 totals 16 residues. Germline lookup yields CDR1 SGHAT and CDR2 FQNNGV. V lost 0 bases, J lost 5 bases, and 17 bases lay in between. CDR3 DNA sequence: TGTGCCAGCAGCTTAGATCTCGGGGGACCCCTGGACGAGCAGTACTTC. As protein: CASSLDLGGPLDEQYF.

This clonotype was counted at least ten times. The gene calls are TRBV7-6 and TRBJ2-3; D not resolved. CDR3 length: 16 amino acids. CDR1 and CDR2 (germline): SGHVS, FNYEAQ. The ends were cut back, 3 bases at V and 0 bases at J, with 13 bases in the middle. The CDR3 nucleotides are TGTGCCAGCAGCTTCCCTTTGGGGTACAGCACAGATACGCAGTATTTT. Amino acid sequence: CASSFPLGYSTDTQYF. Filled out from reference TRBV7-6 and TRBJ2-3, the complete variable domain reads GAGVSQSPRYKVTKRGQDVALRCDPISGHVSLYWYRQALGQGPEFLTYFNYEAQQDKSGLPNDRFSAERPEGSISTLTIQRTEQRDSAMYRCASSFPLGYSTDTQYFGPGTRLTVL.

This clonotype was seen ten or more times. The V and J genes are TRBV28 and TRBJ1-5; D perhaps matches TRBD1 (5 bases). V shed 3 bases and J shed 5 bases, with 11 bases lying between them. CDR3 length equals 14 residues. CDR1 and CDR2 (germline): MDHEN, SYDVKM. CDR3 loop: CASSLMDTYQPQHF. The CDR3, as DNA: TGTGCCAGCAGTTTGATGGACACCTATCAGCCCCAGCATTTT.

This clonotype was counted a few times. The V and J genes are TRBV4-3 and TRBJ1-1, with D perhaps matching TRBD1 (5 bases). V was cut by 0 bases and J by 4 bases, with 9 bases left in between. This CDR3 region has 14 residues. Germline CDR1 LGHNA, CDR2 YSLEER. The CDR3 sequence is CASSQDRGGTEAFF. The CDR3 bases are TGCGCCAGCAGCCAAGATCGGGGCGGCACTGAAGCTTTCTTT.

The chain recombines TRBV5-6 with TRBJ2-3; 12 bases map to TRBD2. The CDR3 loop spans 16 amino acids. Trimming took 4 bases from V and 4 from J; bases not matched to a gene: 7. From germline, CDR1 is SGHDT and CDR2 YYEEEE. This CDR3 reads CASSPWTSGIADTQYF. The DNA of the CDR3 is TGTGCCAGCAGCCCCTGGACTAGCGGGATCGCAGATACGCAGTATTTT.

This clonotype was recorded at least ten times. This sequence joins TRBV12-3 or TRBV12-4 and TRBJ1-4, with 8 bases that match TRBD1. Trimming took 5 bases from V and 10 from J; bases not matched to a gene: 9. CDR3 length: 14 amino acids. CDR3 protein: CASSPRTGNPKLFF. In nucleotides, the CDR3 is TGTGCCAGCAGTCCCCGGACAGGGAATCCAAAACTGTTTTTT.

This clonotype has just a few counts. The CDR3 DNA sequence: TGTGCCTGGAGTGTACACAGAAACACTGAAGCTTTCTTT. Encoded protein: CAWSVHRNTEAFF. This rearrangement joins TRBV30 to TRBJ1-1; D not resolved. Trimming shortened V by 0 bases and J by 2 bases, and 7 bases separated the two germline ends. The CDR3 consists of 13 residues. In germline, CDR1 is GTSNPN, CDR2 SVGIG (reference sequence). Full variable domain (remainder filled in from reference TRBV30 and TRBJ1-1): SQTIHQWPATLVQPVGSPLSLECTVEGTSNPNLYWYRQAAGRGLQLLFYSVGIGQISSEVPQNLSASRPQDRQFILSSKKLLLSDSGFYLCAWSVHRNTEAFFGQGTRLTVV.

Ten or more counts support this clonotype. The chain has TRBV28 and TRBJ2-3, with 7 bases identical to TRBD2. Germline loops: CDR1 MDHEN, CDR2 SYDVKM. The CDR3 contains 15 residues. V dropped 3 bases and J dropped 4; count of bases not matched to a gene: 7. CDR3 loop: CASSFWGGRADTQYF. DNA of the CDR3: TGTGCCAGCAGTTTCTGGGGGGGTCGCGCAGATACGCAGTATTTT. Variable domain in full (rest from reference TRBV28 and TRBJ2-3): DVKVTQSSRYLVKRTGEKVFLECVQDMDHENMFWYRQDPGLGLRLIYFSYDVKMKEKGDIPEGYSVSREKKERFSLILESASTNQTSMYLCASSFWGGRADTQYFGPGTRLTVL.

As concerns this clonotype: A much larger clone is a single base away; this may be a read error. The chain couples TRBV7-6 to TRBJ2-7, with D tentatively TRBD2 (5 bases). This CDR3 spans 14 amino acids. V was trimmed by 1 base and J by 6 bases, leaving 13 bases between them. Looked up from germline, CDR1 is SGHVS and CDR2 is FNYEAQ. The CDR3 bases are TGTGCCAGCAGCTTAGGCCTTGGAGGCTGCGAGCAGTACTTC. This codes for CASSLGLGGCEQYF. Together with reference TRBV7-6 and TRBJ2-7, the CDR3 gives the full variable domain: GAGVSQSPRYKVTKRGQDVALRCDPISGHVSLYWYRQALGQGPEFLTYFNYEAQQDKSGLPNDRFSAERPEGSISTLTIQRTEQRDSAMYRCASSLGLGGCEQYFGPGTRLTVT.

This clonotype turned up a few times. This chain connects TRBV20-1 to TRBJ2-5, with TRBD1 matching over 9 bases. Germline CDR1 DFQATT, CDR2 SNEGSKA (reference sequence). CDR3 length: 15 residues. Trimming at V came to 0 bases and at J to 5 bases, leaving 7 bases not matched to a gene. Here the CDR3 DNA reads TGCAGTGCTAGAGATCAGGGACAGGGAGGGGAGACCCAGTACTTC. Translated, it gives CSARDQGQGGETQYF.